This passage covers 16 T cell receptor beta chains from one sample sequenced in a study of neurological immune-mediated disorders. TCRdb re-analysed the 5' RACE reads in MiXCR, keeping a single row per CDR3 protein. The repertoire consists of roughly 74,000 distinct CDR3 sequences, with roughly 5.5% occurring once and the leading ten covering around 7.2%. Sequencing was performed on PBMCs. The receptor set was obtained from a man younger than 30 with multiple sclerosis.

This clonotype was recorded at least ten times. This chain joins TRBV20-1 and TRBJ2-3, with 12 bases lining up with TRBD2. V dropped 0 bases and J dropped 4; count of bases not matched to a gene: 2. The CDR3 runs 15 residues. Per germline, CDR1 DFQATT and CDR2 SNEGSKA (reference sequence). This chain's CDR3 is CSAREASGRADTQYF. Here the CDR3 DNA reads TGCAGTGCTAGAGAGGCTAGCGGGAGGGCAGATACGCAGTATTTT.

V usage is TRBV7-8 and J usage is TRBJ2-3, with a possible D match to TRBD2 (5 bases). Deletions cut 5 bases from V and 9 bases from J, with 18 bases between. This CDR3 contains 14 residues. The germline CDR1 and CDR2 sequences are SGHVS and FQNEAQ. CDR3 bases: TGTGCCAGCAGCCCCAGTGCCGGAGGCGGCACGCAGTATTTT. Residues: CASSPSAGGGTQYF.

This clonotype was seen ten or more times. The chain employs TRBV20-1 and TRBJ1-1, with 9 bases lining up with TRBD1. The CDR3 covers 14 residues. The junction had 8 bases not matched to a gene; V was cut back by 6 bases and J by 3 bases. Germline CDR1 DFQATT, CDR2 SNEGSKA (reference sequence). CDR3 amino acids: CSAPGTGWDTEAFF. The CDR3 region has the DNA TGCAGTGCGCCGGGGACAGGGTGGGACACTGAAGCTTTCTTT.

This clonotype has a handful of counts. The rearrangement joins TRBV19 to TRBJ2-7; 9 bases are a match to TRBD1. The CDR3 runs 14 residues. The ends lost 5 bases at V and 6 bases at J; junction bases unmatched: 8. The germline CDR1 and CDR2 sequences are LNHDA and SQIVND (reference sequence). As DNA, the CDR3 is TGTGCCAGTAGTGCGGCACAGGGGGCATTCGAGCAGTACTTC. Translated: CASSAAQGAFEQYF. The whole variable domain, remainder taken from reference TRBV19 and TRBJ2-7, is DGGITQSPKYLFRKEGQNVTLSCEQNLNHDAMYWYRQDPGQGLRLIYYSQIVNDFQKGDIAEGYSVSREKKESFPLTVTSAQKNPTAFYLCASSAAQGAFEQYFGPGTRLTVT.

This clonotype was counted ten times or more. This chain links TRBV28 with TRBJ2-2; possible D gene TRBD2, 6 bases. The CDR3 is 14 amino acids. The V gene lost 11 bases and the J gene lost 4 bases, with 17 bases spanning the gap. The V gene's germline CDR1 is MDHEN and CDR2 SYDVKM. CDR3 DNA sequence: TGTGCCGCAACTAGCTTGGAGGGCACCGGGGAGCTGTTTTTT. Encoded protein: CAATSLEGTGELFF.

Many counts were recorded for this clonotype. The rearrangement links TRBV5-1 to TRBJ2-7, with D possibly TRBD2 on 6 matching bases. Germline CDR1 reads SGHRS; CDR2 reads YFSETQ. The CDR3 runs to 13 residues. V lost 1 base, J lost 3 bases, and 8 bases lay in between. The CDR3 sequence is CASSLPDYYEQYF. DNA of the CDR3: TGCGCCAGCAGCTTGCCGGACTACTACGAGCAGTACTTC.

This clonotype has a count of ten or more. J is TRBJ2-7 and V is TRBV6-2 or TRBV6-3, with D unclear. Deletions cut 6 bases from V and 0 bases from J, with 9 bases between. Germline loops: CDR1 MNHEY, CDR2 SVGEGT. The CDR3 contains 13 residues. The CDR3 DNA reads TGTGCCAGCAGCCCCCCCAGCTCCTACGAGCAGTACTTC. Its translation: CASSPPSSYEQYF.

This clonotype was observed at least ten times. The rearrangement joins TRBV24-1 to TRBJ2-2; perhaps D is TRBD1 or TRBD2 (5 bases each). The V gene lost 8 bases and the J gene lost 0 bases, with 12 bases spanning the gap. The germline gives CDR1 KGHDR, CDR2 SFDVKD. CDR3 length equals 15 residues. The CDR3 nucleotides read TGTGCCACCACGCCGGGACCCGCGAACACCGGGGAGCTGTTTTTT. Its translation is CATTPGPANTGELFF.

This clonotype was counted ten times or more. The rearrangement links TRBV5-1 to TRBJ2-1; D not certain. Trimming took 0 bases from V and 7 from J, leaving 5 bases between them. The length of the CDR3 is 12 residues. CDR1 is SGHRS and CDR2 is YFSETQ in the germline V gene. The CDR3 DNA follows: TGCGCCAGCAGCTTGGGGGCGAATGAGCAGTTCTTC. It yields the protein CASSLGANEQFF.

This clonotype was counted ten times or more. The chain's CDR3 is CASSSGLAGGTSTDTQYF. The CDR3 DNA follows: TGTGCCAGCAGCTCCGGACTAGCGGGGGGGACCTCCACAGATACGCAGTATTTT. The genes are TRBV7-2 and TRBJ2-3; TRBD2 matches at 15 bases. This CDR3 contains 18 residues. Per germline, CDR1 SGHTA and CDR2 FQGNSA. Trimming cost V 4 bases and J 2 bases; bases outside gene matches: 7.

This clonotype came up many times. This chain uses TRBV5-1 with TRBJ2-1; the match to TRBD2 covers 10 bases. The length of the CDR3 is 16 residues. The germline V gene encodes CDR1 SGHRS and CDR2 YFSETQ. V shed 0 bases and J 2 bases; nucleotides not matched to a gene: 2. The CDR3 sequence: CASSLGLAGAYNEQFF. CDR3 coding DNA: TGCGCCAGCAGCTTGGGGCTAGCGGGAGCCTACAATGAGCAGTTCTTC.

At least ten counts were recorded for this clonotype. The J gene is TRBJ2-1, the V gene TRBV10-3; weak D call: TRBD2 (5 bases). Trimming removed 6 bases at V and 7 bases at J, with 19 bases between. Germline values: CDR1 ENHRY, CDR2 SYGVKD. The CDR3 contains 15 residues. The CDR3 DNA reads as TGTGCCATCAGCGGCCGACCACCCTCGGGAAATGAGCAGTTCTTC. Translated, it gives CAISGRPPSGNEQFF.

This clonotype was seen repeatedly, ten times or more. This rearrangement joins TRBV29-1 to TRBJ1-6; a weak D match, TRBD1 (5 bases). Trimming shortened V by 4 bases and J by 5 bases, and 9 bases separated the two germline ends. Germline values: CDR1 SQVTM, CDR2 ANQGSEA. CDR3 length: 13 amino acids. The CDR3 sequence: CSVGVTDNSPLHF. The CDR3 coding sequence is TGCAGCGTTGGGGTGACAGATAATTCACCCCTCCACTTT.

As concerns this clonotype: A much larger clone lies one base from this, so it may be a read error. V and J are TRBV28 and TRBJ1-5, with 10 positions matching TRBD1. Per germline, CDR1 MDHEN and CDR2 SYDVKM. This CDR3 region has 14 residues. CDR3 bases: TGTGCCAGCAGGAAGACAGGGGGCAATCAGCCCCAGAATTTT. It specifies CASRKTGGNQPQNF.

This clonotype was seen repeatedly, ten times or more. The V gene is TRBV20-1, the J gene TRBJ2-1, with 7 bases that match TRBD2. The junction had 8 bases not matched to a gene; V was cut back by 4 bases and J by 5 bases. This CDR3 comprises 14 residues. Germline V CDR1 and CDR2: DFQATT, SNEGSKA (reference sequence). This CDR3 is CSATSGAGDNEQFF. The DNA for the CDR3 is TGCAGTGCTACCAGCGGGGCGGGGGACAATGAGCAGTTCTTC.

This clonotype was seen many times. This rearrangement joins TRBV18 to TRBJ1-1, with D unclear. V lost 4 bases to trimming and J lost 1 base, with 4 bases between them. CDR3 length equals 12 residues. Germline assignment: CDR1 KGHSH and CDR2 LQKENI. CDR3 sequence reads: CASSHANTEAFF. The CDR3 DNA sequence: TGTGCCAGCTCACATGCGAACACTGAAGCTTTCTTT.